The 11 T cell receptor beta chains below were found in one sample sequenced in a study of blood T cell repertoires in COVID-19. Data came from immunoSEQ multiplex PCR; TCRdb stores just in-frame clones and leaves some out. The sample lists tens of thousands of clones, roughly 84% occurring once. The sample was peripheral blood. The receptors stem from a human donor with active COVID-19. The donor label of this sample is uncertain.

This clone was observed once. This chain joins TRBV7-2 and TRBJ2-3, with TRBD2 matching 9 bases. The CDR3 extends over 15 amino acids. The V and J ends lost 4 bases and 6 bases, in that order; junction bases with no gene match: 8. Germline-derived CDR1 and CDR2 are SGHTA and FQGNSA. CDR3 DNA: TGTGCCAGCAGCTCTGGGACTAGCAGGGGGGATACGCAGTATTTT. It is translated as CASSSGTSRGDTQYF.

The chain couples TRBV27 to TRBJ2-1, with D possibly matching TRBD2 (6 bases). V dropped 8 bases and J dropped 4 bases, with 12 bases sitting between them. This CDR3 comprises 13 residues. Germline values: CDR1 MNHEY, CDR2 SMNVEV (reference sequence). CDR3 residues: CASSGTAYNEQFF. The CDR3 DNA sequence: TGTGCCAGCTCCGGGACTGCTTACAATGAGCAGTTCTTC.

This clone was counted a few times. The V and J genes are TRBV9 and TRBJ1-1, with 10 nucleotides matching TRBD1. From germline, CDR1 is SGDLS and CDR2 YYNGEE. This CDR3 has 17 residues. Trimming removed 4 bases from V and 2 bases from J; junction bases left unmatched: 11. CDR3 nucleotides: TGTGCCAGCAGCTTCGACCGGGACAGGGGAGGAAACACTGAAGCTTTCTTT. Translated: CASSFDRDRGGNTEAFF.

As regards this clone: The same CDR3 is also encoded by other DNA sequences in this sample. CDR3 nucleotides: TGTGCCAGTAGTATTGCCGGGACAAAAAACATTCAGTACTTC. It translates to CASSIAGTKNIQYF. The J gene is TRBJ2-4, the V gene TRBV19; tentatively, D is TRBD1 (6 bases). The CDR3 covers 14 residues. CDR1 LNHDA and CDR2 SQIVND come from the germline V gene (reference sequence). Deletions cut 3 bases from V and 4 bases from J, with 10 bases between.

The J gene is TRBJ2-3, the V gene TRBV7-8; 9 bases align to TRBD1. This CDR3 contains 15 residues. V dropped 5 bases and J dropped 1; count of bases not matched to a gene: 4. Germline CDR1 SGHVS, CDR2 FQNEAQ. CDR3 DNA: TGTGCCAGCAGCCCTTACAGGGGGCGCACAGATACGCAGTATTTT. Translation gives CASSPYRGRTDTQYF.

The chain links TRBV7-9 to TRBJ2-5, with D tentatively TRBD1 (6 bases). The ends were cut back, 1 base at V and 2 bases at J, with 17 bases in the middle. This CDR3 is 17 amino acids long. Germline V CDR1 and CDR2: SEHNR, FQNEAQ (reference sequence). CDR3 amino acids: CASSLGTVGRLQETQYF. CDR3 in DNA: TGTGCCAGCAGCTTAGGGACAGTTGGTCGGTTGCAAGAGACCCAGTACTTC.

This chain joins TRBV6-2 or TRBV6-3 and TRBJ1-1; D is undetermined. CDR3 length: 16 amino acids. Per the germline V gene, CDR1 is MNHEY and CDR2 is SVGEGT. Trimming took off 2 bases at V and 7 bases at J, with 20 bases between the two ends. DNA of the CDR3: TGTGCCAGCAGTTACCCCATGGTGAGGGATGGATATGAAGCTTTCTTT. Protein product: CASSYPMVRDGYEAFF.

The chain carries TRBV19 and TRBJ2-7; 8 bases line up with TRBD2. Trimming took 0 bases from V and 2 from J; bases not matched to a gene: 3. CDR3 size: 15 residues. Looked up from germline, CDR1 is LNHDA and CDR2 is SQIVND (reference sequence). CDR3: CASSIDQGLAYEQYF. In nucleotides, the CDR3 is TGTGCCAGTAGTATAGATCAGGGACTAGCCTACGAGCAGTACTTC. Together with reference TRBV19 and TRBJ2-7, the CDR3 gives the full variable domain: DGGITQSPKYLFRKEGQNVTLSCEQNLNHDAMYWYRQDPGQGLRLIYYSQIVNDFQKGDIAEGYSVSREKKESFPLTVTSAQKNPTAFYLCASSIDQGLAYEQYFGPGTRLTVT.

This chain connects TRBV7-9 to TRBJ1-1, with D maybe TRBD1 (6 bases). Trimming left V 1 base short and J 5 bases short, with 14 bases between. The CDR3 covers 15 residues. Germline CDR1 is SEHNR and CDR2 is FQNEAQ (reference sequence). CDR3 loop: CASSLEQGRGTEAFF. The CDR3 coding sequence is TGTGCCAGCAGCTTAGAACAGGGCCGGGGAACTGAAGCTTTCTTT.

The chain links TRBV19 to TRBJ1-2, with 8 bases identical to TRBD1. Germline CDR1 reads LNHDA; CDR2 reads SQIVND (reference sequence). After removal of 6 bases from V and 8 bases from J, the junction contained 8 bases not matched to a gene. This CDR3 is built from 13 residues. The CDR3 coding sequence is TGTGCCAGTAGGATAACAGGGGGATCGGGCTACACCTTC. It encodes CASRITGGSGYTF.

This chain uses TRBV5-6 with TRBJ2-7; 7 positions agree with TRBD1. The germline CDR1 and CDR2 sequences are SGHDT and YYEEEE. The CDR3 has 14 amino acids. The V and J ends lost 3 bases and 0 bases, in that order; junction bases with no gene match: 3. The CDR3 region has the DNA TGTGCCAGCAGCTCCGGGACAGTCTCCTACGAGCAGTACTTC. Its protein is CASSSGTVSYEQYF.